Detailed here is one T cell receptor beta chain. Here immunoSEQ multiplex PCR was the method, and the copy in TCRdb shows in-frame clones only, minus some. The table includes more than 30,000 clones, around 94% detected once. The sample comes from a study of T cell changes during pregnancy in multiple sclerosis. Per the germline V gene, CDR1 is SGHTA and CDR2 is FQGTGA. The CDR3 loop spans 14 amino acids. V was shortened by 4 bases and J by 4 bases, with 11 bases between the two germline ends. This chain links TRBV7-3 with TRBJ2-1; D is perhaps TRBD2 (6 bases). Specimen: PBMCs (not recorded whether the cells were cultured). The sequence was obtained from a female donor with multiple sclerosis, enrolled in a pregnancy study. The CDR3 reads CASSSPRGYNEQFF. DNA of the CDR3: TGTGCCAGCAGCTCCCCCCGGGGGTACAATGAGCAGTTCTTC.